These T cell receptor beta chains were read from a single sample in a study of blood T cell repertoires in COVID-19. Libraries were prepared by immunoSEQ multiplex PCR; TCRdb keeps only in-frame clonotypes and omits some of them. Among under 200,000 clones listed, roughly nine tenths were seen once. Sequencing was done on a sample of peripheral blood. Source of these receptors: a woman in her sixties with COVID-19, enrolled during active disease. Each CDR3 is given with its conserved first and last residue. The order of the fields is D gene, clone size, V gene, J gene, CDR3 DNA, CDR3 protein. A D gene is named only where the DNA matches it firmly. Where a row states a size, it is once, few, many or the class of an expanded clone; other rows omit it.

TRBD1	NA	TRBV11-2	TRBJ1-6	TGTGCCAGCAGCCCCCGGCCGGTCACGGGACAGGGAACCTCGGCGCTCCACTTT	CASSPRPVTGQGTSALHF
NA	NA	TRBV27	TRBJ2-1	TGTGCCAGCAGTTTAGGTACGGGAAATGAGCAGTTCTTC	CASSLGTGNEQFF
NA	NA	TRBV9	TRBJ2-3	TGTGCCAGCAGCGTAGGGACAGGAGGGATTACAGATACGCAGTATTTT	CASSVGTGGITDTQYF
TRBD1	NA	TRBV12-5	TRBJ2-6	TGTGCTAGTGGTTTGTACAGGGGGTCTGGGGCCAACGTCCTGACTTTC	CASGLYRGSGANVLTF
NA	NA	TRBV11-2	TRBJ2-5	TGTGCCAGCAGCTTACCAGGGACTCAAGAGACCCAGTACTTC	CASSLPGTQETQYF
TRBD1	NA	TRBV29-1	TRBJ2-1	TGCAGCGTTGGAAGGACAGGGGTCGACAATGAGCAGTTCTTC	CSVGRTGVDNEQFF
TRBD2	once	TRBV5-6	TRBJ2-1	TGTGCCAGCAGCTTGGTTTTTTCTAGCGGGAGGGTCGATGAGCAGTTCTTC	CASSLVFSSGRVDEQFF
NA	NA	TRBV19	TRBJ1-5	TGTGCCAGTACCTCCCCAGGGGCTGGCAATCAGCCCCAGCATTTT	CASTSPGAGNQPQHF
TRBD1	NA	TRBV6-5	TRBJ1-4	TGTGCCAGCAGTTACTCGAGTTCCAGGGGGCCTGAAAAACTGTTTTTT	CASSYSSSRGPEKLFF
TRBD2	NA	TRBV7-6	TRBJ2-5	TGTGCCAGCAGCTTAAAAATTGCGGGGGGACTCCAAGAGACCCAGTACTTC	CASSLKIAGGLQETQYF
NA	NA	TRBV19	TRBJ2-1	TGTGCCAGTAGTATACAGACAGGCCCTATTGAGCAGTTCTTC	CASSIQTGPIEQFF
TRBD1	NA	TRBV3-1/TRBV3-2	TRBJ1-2	TGTGCCAGCAGCCCCCGGGACAGGGTGTGTGGCTACACCTTC	CASSPRDRVCGYTF
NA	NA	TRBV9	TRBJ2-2	TGTGCCAGCAGCGTAAGGCAGGGGCGAACCGGGGAGCTGTTTTTT	CASSVRQGRTGELFF
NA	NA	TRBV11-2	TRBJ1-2	TGTGCCAGCAGCTTAGATCCAGGCTATGGCTACACCTTC	CASSLDPGYGYTF
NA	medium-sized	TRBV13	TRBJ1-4	TGTGCCAGCAGCTTAGGGGGGCGCGGTGAAAAACTGTTTTTT	CASSLGGRGEKLFF
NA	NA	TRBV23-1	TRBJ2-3	TGCGCCAGCAGTCAACAGACTAGGGGTACAGATACGCAGTATTTT	CASSQQTRGTDTQYF
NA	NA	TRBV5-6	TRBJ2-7	TGTGCCAGCAGCTTGGAAAACAGGGCTGAATACGAGCAGTACTTC	CASSLENRAEYEQYF
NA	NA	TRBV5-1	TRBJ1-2	TGCGCCAGCAGCTTGGTTCATGGGACAAACTATGGCTACACCTTC	CASSLVHGTNYGYTF
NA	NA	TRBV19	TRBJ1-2	TGTGCCAGTAGTCCGAGAGGGGGTGACTATGGCTACACCTTC	CASSPRGGDYGYTF
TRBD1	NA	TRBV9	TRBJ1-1	TGTGCCAGCAGCGCGGGACAGGTAGGAACTGAAGCTTTCTTT	CASSAGQVGTEAFF
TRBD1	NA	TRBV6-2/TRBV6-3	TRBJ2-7	TGTGCCAGCAGTTACGGACTTGGACAGGGGTGGTCCTACGAGCAGTACTTC	CASSYGLGQGWSYEQYF
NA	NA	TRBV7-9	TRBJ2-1	TGTGCCAGCAGCTATACAACCGTAAACAATGAGCAGTTCTTC	CASSYTTVNNEQFF
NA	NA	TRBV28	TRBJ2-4	TGTGCCAGCACCATAGGGGGGGGGCCCAAAAACATTCAGTACTTC	CASTIGGGPKNIQYF
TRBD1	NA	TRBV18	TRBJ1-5	TGTGCCAGCTCACTCACAGGGACAGGGTATCAGCCCCAGCATTTT	CASSLTGTGYQPQHF
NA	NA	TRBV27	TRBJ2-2	TGTGCCAGCAGTTTTGCTGGTGGGATAGCCCGGGGCACCGGGGAGCTGTTTTTT	CASSFAGGIARGTGELFF
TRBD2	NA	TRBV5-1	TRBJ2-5	TGCGCCAGCAGCGGCTGGACTAGCGGGAAGGAGACCCAGTACTTC	CASSGWTSGKETQYF
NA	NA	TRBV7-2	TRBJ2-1	TGTGCCAGCAGCTTAGAGCATGAGCAGTTCTTC	CASSLEHEQFF
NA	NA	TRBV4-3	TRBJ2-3	TGCGCCAGCAGCCAAGCCGGGACATCAAGGAGCGCAGATACGCAGTATTTT	CASSQAGTSRSADTQYF
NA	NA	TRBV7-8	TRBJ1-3	TGTGCCAGCAGCTTATGGACAGCTGGAAACACCATATATTTT	CASSLWTAGNTIYF
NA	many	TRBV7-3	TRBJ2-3	TGTGCCAGCAGCCAACGACTAGACGGCGCAGATACGCAGTATTTT	CASSQRLDGADTQYF
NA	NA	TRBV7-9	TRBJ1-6	TGTGCCAGCAGCTTAATTTTAGGGGATAATTCACCCCTCCACTTT	CASSLILGDNSPLHF
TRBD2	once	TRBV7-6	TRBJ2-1	TGTGCCAGCAGCCCTAGCCCTCAGGGTCGGGAGGGTAATGAGCAGTTCTTC	CASSPSPQGREGNEQFF
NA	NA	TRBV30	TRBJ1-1	TGTGCCTCAGGGGAGGGGAACACTGAAGCTTTCTTT	CASGEGNTEAFF
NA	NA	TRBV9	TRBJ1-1	TGTGCCAGCAGCGTAGGAGGGTCACTCTTCACTGAAGCCTTCTTT	CASSVGGSLFTEAFF
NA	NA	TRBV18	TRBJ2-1	TGTGCCAGCTCACCGTCCAGGGCCTCCTACAATGAGCAGTTCTTC	CASSPSRASYNEQFF
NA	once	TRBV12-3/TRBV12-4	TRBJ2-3	TGTGCCAGCAGTTTAACGGGGGGCGAGTATTTT	CASSLTGGEYF
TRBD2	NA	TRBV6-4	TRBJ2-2	TGTGCCAGCAGTGATAGCGGGAGCACCGGGGAGCTGTTTTTT	CASSDSGSTGELFF
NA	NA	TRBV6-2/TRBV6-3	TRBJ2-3	TGTGCCAGCAGTTACTCACCGGCTAGAAGCGATTCCACAGATACGCAGTATTTT	CASSYSPARSDSTDTQYF
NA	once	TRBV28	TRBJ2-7	TGTGCCAGCAGGTCGCCGGGGAGAAGAGTCGAGCAGTACTTC	CASRSPGRRVEQYF
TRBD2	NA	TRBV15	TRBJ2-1	TGTGCCACCAGCGCCTCCGTTGCTAGCGGTTACAATGAGCAGTTCTTC	CATSASVASGYNEQFF
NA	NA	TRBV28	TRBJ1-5	TGTGCCAGCAGTCCCTCCGGGAGGGAGGCCCAGCCCCAGCATTTT	CASSPSGREAQPQHF
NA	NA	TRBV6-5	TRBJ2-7	TGTGCCAGCAGCCGGGACTTCGCCTACGAGCAGTACTTC	CASSRDFAYEQYF
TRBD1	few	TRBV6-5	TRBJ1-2	TGTGCCAGCGCAAGACAGGGAGAGAACTATGGCTACACCTTC	CASARQGENYGYTF
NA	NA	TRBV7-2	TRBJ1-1	TGTGCCAGCAGCTCGAGACCCGCGGAGCACACTGAAGCTTTCTTT	CASSSRPAEHTEAFF
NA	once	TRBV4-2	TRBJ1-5	TGTGCCAGCAGCCCCAACAGGGATTCCAATCAGCCCCAGCATTTT	CASSPNRDSNQPQHF
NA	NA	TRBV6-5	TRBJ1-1	TGTGCCAGCAGCAGAAACATGAACACTGAAGCTTTCTTT	CASSRNMNTEAFF
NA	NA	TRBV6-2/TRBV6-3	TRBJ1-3	TGTGCCAGCAGTTATTCGACTGGTGGAAACACCATATATTTT	CASSYSTGGNTIYF
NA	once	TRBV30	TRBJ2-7	TGTACCATGGAGGCCGGAGGGAGCTCCTACGAGCAGTACTTT	CTMEAGGSSYEQYF